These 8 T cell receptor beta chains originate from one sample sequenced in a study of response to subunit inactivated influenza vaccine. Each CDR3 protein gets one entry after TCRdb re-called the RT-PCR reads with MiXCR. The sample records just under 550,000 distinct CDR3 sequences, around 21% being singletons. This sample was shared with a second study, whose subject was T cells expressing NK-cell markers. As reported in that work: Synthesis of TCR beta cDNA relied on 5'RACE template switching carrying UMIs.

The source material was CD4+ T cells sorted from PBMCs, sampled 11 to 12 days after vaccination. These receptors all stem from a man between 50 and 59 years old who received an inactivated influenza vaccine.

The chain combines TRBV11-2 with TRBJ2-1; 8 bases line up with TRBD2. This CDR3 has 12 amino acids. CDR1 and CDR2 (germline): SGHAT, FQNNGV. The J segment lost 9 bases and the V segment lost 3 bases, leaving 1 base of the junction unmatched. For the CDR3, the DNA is TGTGCCAGCAGCTTCGCGGGGGGTGAGCAGTTCTTC. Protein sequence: CASSFAGGEQFF.

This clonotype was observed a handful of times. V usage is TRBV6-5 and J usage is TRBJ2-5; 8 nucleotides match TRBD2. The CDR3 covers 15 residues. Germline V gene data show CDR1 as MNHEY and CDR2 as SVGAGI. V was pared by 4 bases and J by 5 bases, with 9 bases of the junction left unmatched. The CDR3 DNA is TGTGCCAGCAGTTTTCGTCCGGGAGGGCGCGAGACCCAGTACTTC. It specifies CASSFRPGGRETQYF.

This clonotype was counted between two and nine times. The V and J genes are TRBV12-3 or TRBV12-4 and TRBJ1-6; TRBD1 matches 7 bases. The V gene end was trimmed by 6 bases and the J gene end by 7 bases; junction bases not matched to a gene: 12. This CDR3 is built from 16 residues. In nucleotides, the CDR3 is TGTGCCAGCAGCGACAGGGAGGGGTATCCGAATTCACCCCTCCACTTT. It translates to CASSDREGYPNSPLHF.

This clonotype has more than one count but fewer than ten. This chain's CDR3 is CASSPSFGSTGELFF. CDR3 coding DNA: TGTGCCAGCAGTCCCTCGTTTGGGAGCACCGGGGAGCTGTTTTTT. V is TRBV6-2 or TRBV6-3 and J is TRBJ2-2; D perhaps matches TRBD2 (5 bases). CDR1 MNHEY and CDR2 SVGEGT come from the germline V gene. The CDR3 totals 15 residues. The V and J ends lost 5 bases and 4 bases respectively, with 14 bases between them.

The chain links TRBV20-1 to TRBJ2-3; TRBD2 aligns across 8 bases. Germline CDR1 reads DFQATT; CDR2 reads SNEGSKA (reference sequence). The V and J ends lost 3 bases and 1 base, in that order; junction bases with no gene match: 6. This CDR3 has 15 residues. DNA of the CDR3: TGCAGTGCTAGTGCGGGAGGTGCTCGCACAGATACGCAGTATTTT. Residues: CSASAGGARTDTQYF.

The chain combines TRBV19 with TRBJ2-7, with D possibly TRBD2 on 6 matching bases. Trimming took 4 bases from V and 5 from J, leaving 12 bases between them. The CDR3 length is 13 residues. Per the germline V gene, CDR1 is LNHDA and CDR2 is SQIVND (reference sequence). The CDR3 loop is CASSTGTRDEQYF. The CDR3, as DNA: TGTGCCAGTAGTACCGGGACTCGGGACGAGCAGTACTTC. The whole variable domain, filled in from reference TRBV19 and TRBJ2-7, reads DGGITQSPKYLFRKEGQNVTLSCEQNLNHDAMYWYRQDPGQGLRLIYYSQIVNDFQKGDIAEGYSVSREKKESFPLTVTSAQKNPTAFYLCASSTGTRDEQYFGPGTRLTVT.

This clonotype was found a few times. CDR3 in amino acids: CSARKGNTEAFF. Here the CDR3 DNA reads TGCAGTGCTAGAAAGGGGAACACTGAAGCTTTCTTT. The gene calls are TRBV20-1 and TRBJ1-1; D not resolved. CDR1 is DFQATT and CDR2 is SNEGSKA in the germline V gene (reference sequence). The length of the CDR3 is 12 residues. V was clipped by 2 bases and J by 1 base, with 5 bases between them.

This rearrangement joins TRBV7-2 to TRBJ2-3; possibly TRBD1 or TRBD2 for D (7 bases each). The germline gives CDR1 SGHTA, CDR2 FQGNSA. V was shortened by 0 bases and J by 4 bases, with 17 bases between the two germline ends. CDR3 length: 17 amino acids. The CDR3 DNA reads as TGTGCCAGCAGCTTAGCGAGGGCAGGGGGGGGTCCAGATACGCAGTATTTT. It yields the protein CASSLARAGGGPDTQYF.